Below, 28 T cell receptor beta chains from the same sample are listed, as sequenced in a study of T cell responses to AZD1222 COVID-19 vaccine. Produced via immunoSEQ multiplex PCR; TCRdb's table is partial and in-frame only. The repertoire holds more than 85,000 clones, with approximately 91% as singletons. Sequencing used peripheral blood, obtained on day 0 of AZD1222 vaccination. These receptors were collected from an adult in good health.

The genes are TRBV5-4 and TRBJ1-3; D gene uncertain. CDR1 is SGHNT and CDR2 is YYREEE in the germline V gene (reference sequence). There are 15 residues in the CDR3. Trimming stripped 4 bases from V and 0 bases from J, with 11 bases between. CDR3 loop: CASSAPGPSGNTIYF. Written as DNA, the CDR3 is TGTGCCAGCAGCGCTCCAGGACCCTCTGGAAACACCATATATTTT.

This chain connects TRBV19 to TRBJ1-5, with a weak D call TRBD1 (5 bases). Trimming cost V 6 bases and J 5 bases, with 11 bases left between them. Germline loops: CDR1 LNHDA, CDR2 SQIVND (reference sequence). The CDR3 runs to 13 residues. CDR3 sequence (DNA): TGTGCCAGTAGCCAGGGCCGGGATCAGCCCCAGCATTTT. It codes for CASSQGRDQPQHF.

The genes are TRBV27 and TRBJ2-7; D is unresolved. Germline CDR1 MNHEY, CDR2 SMNVEV (reference sequence). V was cut by 0 bases and J by 3 bases, with 12 bases left in between. The CDR3 has 15 amino acids. The DNA of the CDR3 is TGTGCCAGCAGTTTATCGGGCCAGGAACTCTACGAGCAGTACTTC. Translating it yields CASSLSGQELYEQYF.

The chain recombines TRBV5-1 with TRBJ2-5; D is perhaps TRBD2 (6 bases). This CDR3 has 14 residues. Germline V gene data show CDR1 as SGHRS and CDR2 as YFSETQ. The V and J ends lost 2 bases and 5 bases respectively, with 13 bases between them. The CDR3 reads CASSFGPGEETQYF. In nucleotides, the CDR3 is TGCGCCAGCAGCTTCGGCCCGGGGGAGGAGACCCAGTACTTC.

The V and J genes are TRBV19 and TRBJ2-7; 11 nucleotides line up with TRBD1. Trimming removed 5 bases from V and 2 bases from J; junction bases left unmatched: 5. The CDR3 length is 15 residues. From germline, CDR1 is LNHDA and CDR2 SQIVND (reference sequence). The CDR3 DNA reads TGTGCCAGTAGTCCTTGGGACAGGGGGACCTACGAGCAGTACTTC. Amino acids: CASSPWDRGTYEQYF.

This chain uses TRBV6-5 with TRBJ2-2; tentative D call: TRBD1 (6 bases). CDR1 is MNHEY and CDR2 is SVGAGI in the germline V gene. Trimming pared 6 bases from V and 7 bases from J, leaving 15 bases between. This CDR3 has 14 amino acids. The CDR3 is CASRLTGSGGELFF. The CDR3 DNA reads TGTGCCAGCAGACTTACAGGGTCGGGCGGGGAGCTGTTTTTT.

The chain links TRBV6-4 to TRBJ2-3; TRBD1 might be the D (6 bases). This CDR3 region has 17 residues. CDR1 is MRHNA and CDR2 is SNTAGT in the germline V gene. The germline V and J ends were trimmed by 0 bases and 0 bases, with 13 bases remaining between them. The CDR3 spells CASSDSTEGDSTDTQYF. The CDR3 DNA reads as TGTGCCAGCAGTGACTCGACAGAGGGGGATAGCACAGATACGCAGTATTTT.

The chain carries TRBV18 and TRBJ1-1; unclear D gene. Germline V gene data show CDR1 as KGHSH and CDR2 as LQKENI. CDR3 length equals 12 residues. The V gene lost 8 bases and the J gene lost 1 base, with 8 bases spanning the gap. CDR3 nucleotides: TGTGCCAGCCGGACGGCGAACACTGAAGCTTTCTTT. It is translated as CASRTANTEAFF.

This chain connects TRBV6-5 to TRBJ2-1; D gene ambiguous. This CDR3 has 13 amino acids. Looked up from germline, CDR1 is MNHEY and CDR2 is SVGAGI. V lost 0 bases and J lost 13, with 13 bases in between. The CDR3 DNA reads TGTGCCAGCAGTTACTCGCCTTCCGGGCCCCAGTTCTTC. It specifies CASSYSPSGPQFF.

The rearrangement joins TRBV19 to TRBJ1-2, with D possibly TRBD1 on 5 matching bases. The germline V and J ends were trimmed by 7 bases and 2 bases, with 17 bases remaining between them. The CDR3 consists of 15 residues. The germline gives CDR1 LNHDA, CDR2 SQIVND (reference sequence). CDR3 coding DNA: TGTGCCAGTAAGATTGACGGGACCTTAAACTATGGCTACACCTTC. Its protein is CASKIDGTLNYGYTF.

The chain uses TRBV7-9 and TRBJ2-7; the match to TRBD2 covers 9 bases. Germline V CDR1 and CDR2: SEHNR, FQNEAQ (reference sequence). The CDR3 has 16 residues. Unmatched junction bases numbered 10, after V lost 5 bases and J lost 2 bases. DNA for the CDR3: TGTGCCAGCAGCCCATCCGGAGCGGGGGGAACCTACGAGCAGTACTTC. It encodes CASSPSGAGGTYEQYF.

In its sample, this clone was seen once. The V and J genes are TRBV28 and TRBJ1-1; D is perhaps TRBD1 (5 bases). From germline, CDR1 is MDHEN and CDR2 SYDVKM. Trimming took 5 bases from V and 4 from J, leaving 8 bases between them. CDR3 length: 12 residues. The CDR3 DNA reads as TGTGCCAGCAGTGAGGGGACCACTGAAGCTTTCTTT. Translated, it gives CASSEGTTEAFF.

The chain has TRBV19 and TRBJ1-5, with TRBD1 matching over 9 bases. The CDR3 is made up of 18 amino acids. The V segment lost 6 bases and the J segment 0 bases; nucleotides outside the gene matches: 12. The germline V gene has CDR1 LNHDA and CDR2 SQIVND (reference sequence). The CDR3 DNA follows: TGTGCCAGTAGGACCGGACAGGGGATAGGGTATAGCAATCAGCCCCAGCATTTT. Its translation is CASRTGQGIGYSNQPQHF.

The chain recombines TRBV9 with TRBJ2-2; 8 bases are shared with TRBD2. Germline V lookup: CDR1 SGDLS, CDR2 YYNGEE. CDR3 size: 15 residues. Losses at the gene ends were 4 bases for V and 3 bases for J; bases not matched to a gene: 5. DNA of the CDR3: TGTGCCAGCAGCTTAACTAGCGGTCACACCGGGGAGCTGTTTTTT. Translating gives CASSLTSGHTGELFF.

The CDR3 loop is CATREGASSGNTIYF. The CDR3 DNA reads as TGTGCCACCCGGGAGGGGGCAAGTTCTGGAAACACCATATATTTT. The chain carries TRBV19 and TRBJ1-3, with 7 bases that match TRBD1. The V and J ends lost 10 bases and 1 base, in that order; junction bases with no gene match: 10. The CDR3 length is 15 residues. Germline CDR1 is LNHDA and CDR2 is SQIVND (reference sequence). The full variable domain, with the rest looked up from reference TRBV19 and TRBJ1-3, is DGGITQSPKYLFRKEGQNVTLSCEQNLNHDAMYWYRQDPGQGLRLIYYSQIVNDFQKGDIAEGYSVSREKKESFPLTVTSAQKNPTAFYLCATREGASSGNTIYFGEGSWLTVV.

This chain links TRBV27 with TRBJ2-7, with 8 bases fitting TRBD1. CDR1 is MNHEY and CDR2 is SMNVEV in the germline V gene (reference sequence). The CDR3 extends over 15 amino acids. After removal of 6 bases from V and 0 bases from J, the junction contained 7 bases not matched to a gene. CDR3 residues: CASRARQGSSYEQYF. Here the CDR3 DNA reads TGTGCCAGCAGAGCGCGACAGGGGTCCTCCTACGAGCAGTACTTC.

V gene TRBV27 combines with J gene TRBJ1-5; weak D call: TRBD1 (5 bases). The CDR3 spans 14 residues. Germline assignment: CDR1 MNHEY and CDR2 SMNVEV (reference sequence). Trimming stripped 4 bases from V and 7 bases from J, with 14 bases between. The CDR3: CASSSAGGVQPQHF. For the CDR3, the DNA is TGTGCCAGCAGTTCCGCCGGAGGGGTGCAGCCCCAGCATTTT.

This chain connects TRBV20-1 to TRBJ2-3, with no clear D. This CDR3 has 14 amino acids. Germline-derived CDR1 and CDR2 are DFQATT and SNEGSKA (reference sequence). V was trimmed by 3 bases and J by 0 bases, leaving 10 bases between them. The CDR3 DNA follows: TGCAGTGCTAGTAAAGCCTTAAGCACAGATACGCAGTATTTT. This gives the protein CSASKALSTDTQYF.

The chain links TRBV3-1 (or the pseudogene TRBV3-2) to TRBJ1-5; possible D gene TRBD1, 5 bases. CDR1 and CDR2 from the germline V gene are LGHDT and YNNKEL (reference sequence). This CDR3 spans 14 amino acids. V lost 5 bases, J lost 0 bases, and 8 bases lay in between. The CDR3 nucleotides are TGTGCCAGCAGCAAGGGGAGTAGCAATCAGCCCCAGCATTTT. It encodes CASSKGSSNQPQHF.

The gene calls are TRBV6-6 and TRBJ2-7; 9 bases match TRBD1. CDR3 length equals 15 residues. Germline V lookup: CDR1 MNHNY, CDR2 SVGAGI (reference sequence). The V segment lost 8 bases and the J segment 3 bases; nucleotides outside the gene matches: 11. DNA of the CDR3: TGTGCCAGCCGTGATCCGGGACAGGGATTCTACGAGCAGTACTTC. Translation: CASRDPGQGFYEQYF.

This sequence joins TRBV7-3 and TRBJ2-7; D is perhaps TRBD1 (6 bases). CDR3 length equals 13 residues. The V end was cut by 3 bases, the J end by 9 bases, with 15 bases between. CDR1 is SGHTA and CDR2 is FQGTGA in the germline V gene. This CDR3 reads CASSFDRTSWQYF. CDR3 DNA: TGTGCCAGCAGCTTCGACAGGACCAGCTGGCAGTACTTC.

This rearrangement joins TRBV19 to TRBJ2-6, with D hard to call. The germline V gene has CDR1 LNHDA and CDR2 SQIVND (reference sequence). This CDR3 has 18 amino acids. The V and J ends lost 1 base and 0 bases respectively, with 13 bases between them. The CDR3 spells CASSIGYRRSSGANVLTF. CDR3 DNA: TGTGCCAGTAGTATAGGTTACCGGCGGTCCTCTGGGGCCAACGTCCTGACTTTC.

This chain connects TRBV7-3 to TRBJ1-2, with D possibly matching TRBD1 (5 bases). V lost 5 bases, J lost 7 bases, and 23 bases lay in between. Germline CDR1 SGHTA, CDR2 FQGTGA. The CDR3 has 16 residues. The CDR3 here is CASSPPNRVGLLGYTF. The CDR3 DNA follows: TGTGCCAGCAGCCCCCCCAACCGGGTGGGACTTCTTGGCTACACCTTC.

This chain connects TRBV12-5 to TRBJ2-7; the D gene is possibly TRBD1 (6 bases). Trimming took off 2 bases at V and 3 bases at J, with 11 bases between the two ends. The CDR3 is 14 residues long. Germline CDR1 is LGHNT and CDR2 is FRNRAP. The CDR3 reads CASGLKQGFYEQYF. CDR3 DNA sequence: TGTGCTAGTGGTTTGAAACAGGGATTCTACGAGCAGTACTTC.

The CDR3 sequence: CASSPSWAGSYNEQFF. The CDR3 bases are TGTGCCAGTAGTCCCTCATGGGCGGGGTCCTACAATGAGCAGTTCTTC. The V call is TRBV19, the J call TRBJ2-1, with a tentative D call TRBD2 (6 bases). With 5 bases removed from V and 1 base from J, the gap between germline ends came to 15 bases. This CDR3 comprises 16 residues. CDR1 is LNHDA and CDR2 is SQIVND in the germline V gene (reference sequence).

The chain joins TRBV13 to TRBJ1-1, with 10 bases fitting TRBD1. CDR1 is PRHDT, CDR2 FYEKMQ, per germline (reference sequence). The CDR3 spans 16 residues. V trimming: 5 bases; J trimming: 8 bases; junction bases outside the gene matches: 14. The CDR3 DNA is TGTGCCAGCAGCGGCCGGACAGGGGGGCCCTTCGGGGAAGCTTTCTTT. This codes for CASSGRTGGPFGEAFF. Together with reference TRBV13 and TRBJ1-1, the CDR3 gives the full variable domain: AAGVIQSPRHLIKEKRETATLKCYPIPRHDTVYWYQQGPGQDPQFLISFYEKMQSDKGSIPDRFSAQQFSDYHSELNMSSLELGDSALYFCASSGRTGGPFGEAFFGQGTRLTVV.

The chain employs TRBV6-5 and TRBJ2-2; D may be TRBD1 (6 bases). Trimming removed 11 bases at V and 6 bases at J, with 16 bases between. The CDR3 is made up of 13 amino acids. Germline CDR1 reads MNHEY; CDR2 reads SVGAGI. As DNA, the CDR3 is TGTGCCGCCAGGGGTCAGGGTTCCGGGGAGCTGTTTTTT. It encodes CAARGQGSGELFF.

V usage is TRBV24-1 and J usage is TRBJ2-1; 8 bases align to TRBD2. This CDR3 comprises 15 residues. J gave up 2 bases and V 7 bases, and 6 bases lay outside the gene matches. Germline CDR1 is KGHDR and CDR2 is SFDVKD. CDR3 bases: TGTGCCACCAGCCCGGGAGGGAGAGCCTACAATGAGCAGTTCTTC. Protein: CATSPGGRAYNEQFF.